This paragraph covers one T cell receptor beta chain sequence. Its target is not known. The data derive from a study of T cell responses to AZD1222 COVID-19 vaccine. On the study more broadly: Pooled in the analysis were second doses at about 4 or about 12 weeks.

Profiled with immunoSEQ multiplex PCR; TCRdb holds only in-frame clones, not every one. The sample has 85,000 to 130,000 clones; roughly 88% are singletons. The length of the CDR3 is 15 residues. Germline V gene sequence: CDR1 SEHNR, CDR2 FQNEAQ (reference sequence). V lost 7 bases and J lost 8; bases outside the gene matches: 16. Study outcomes and limitations: Regions 160-218 and 743-854 dominated among vaccine-associated CD4 TCRs spanning spike. The repertoires were collected only after the peak T cell response. Targets within unmutated variant regions were reportedly found for nearly half of spike-specific TCRs.

The source of this sequence is an adult in good health. This chain links TRBV7-9 with TRBJ1-2; 7 nucleotides match TRBD1. Source: peripheral blood, taken on day 0 of AZD1222 vaccination. CDR3: CASIPAGQAGIGYTF. The CDR3 DNA reads as TGTGCCAGCATCCCCGCCGGACAGGCCGGTATAGGCTACACCTTC.